This section outlines one T cell receptor (beta chain) sequence together with its context. The antigen is unknown. Clones were sequenced by immunoSEQ multiplex PCR, and TCRdb holds only the in-frame ones, with some missing. The sample carries roughly 120,000 clones, 92% recorded once. This record comes from a study of T cell responses to AZD1222 COVID-19 vaccine. CDR1 is WNHNN, CDR2 SYGVQD, per germline (reference sequence). V shed 8 bases and J shed 0 bases, with 20 bases lying between them. The CDR3 has 17 residues. Notes on the study in general: Donor demographics were predominantly white British with a female majority; clonal diversity may be underestimated. Sampling captured repertoires only after the peak T cell response.

V usage is TRBV10-1 and J usage is TRBJ1-3; D is possibly TRBD1 (5 bases). Here the sequenced sample was peripheral blood, taken 28 days after the second AZD1222 dose. This TCR came from an adult who received the AZD1222 COVID-19 vaccine. CDR3 region: CASPTKDIKYSGNTIYF. The CDR3 nucleotides are TGCGCCAGCCCCACCAAGGACATTAAATACTCTGGAAACACCATATATTTT.